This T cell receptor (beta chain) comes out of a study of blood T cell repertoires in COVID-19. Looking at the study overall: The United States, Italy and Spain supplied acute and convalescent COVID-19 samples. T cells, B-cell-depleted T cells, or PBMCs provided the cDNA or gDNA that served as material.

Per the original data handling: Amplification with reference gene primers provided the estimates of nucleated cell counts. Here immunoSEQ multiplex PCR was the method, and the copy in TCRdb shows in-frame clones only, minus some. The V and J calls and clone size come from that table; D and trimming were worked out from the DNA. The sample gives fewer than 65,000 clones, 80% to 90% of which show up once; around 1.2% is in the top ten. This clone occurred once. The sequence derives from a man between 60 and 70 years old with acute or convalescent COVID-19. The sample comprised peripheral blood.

The CDR3 DNA sequence: TGCGCCAGCAGTGAGGCCCGAGGAGATACGCAGTATTTT. This sequence encodes CASSEARGDTQYF. The rearrangement joins TRBV10-2 to TRBJ2-3; D is undetermined. Germline V gene data show CDR1 as WSHSY and CDR2 as SAAADI. The V end was cut by 2 bases, the J end by 5 bases, with 8 bases between. The CDR3 has 13 amino acids.